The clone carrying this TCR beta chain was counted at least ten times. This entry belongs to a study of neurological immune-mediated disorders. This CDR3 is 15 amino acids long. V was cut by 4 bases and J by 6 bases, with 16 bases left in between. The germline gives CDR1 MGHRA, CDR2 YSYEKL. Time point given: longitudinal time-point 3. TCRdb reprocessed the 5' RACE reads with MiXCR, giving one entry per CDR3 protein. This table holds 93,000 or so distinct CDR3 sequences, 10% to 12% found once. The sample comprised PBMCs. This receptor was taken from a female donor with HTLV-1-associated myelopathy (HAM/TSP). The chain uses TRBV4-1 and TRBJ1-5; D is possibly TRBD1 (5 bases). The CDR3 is CASSLRDFGTQPQHF. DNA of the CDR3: TGCGCCAGCAGCCTCCGGGACTTTGGCACTCAGCCCCAGCATTTT.